This T cell receptor (beta chain) was retrieved from a study of regulatory T cells in long-lasting Graves disease. The study's findings and limits: New patients shared 970 or so public clonotypes, and persistent patients shared more, with 2,741.

Construction of TCR beta libraries relied on iRepertoire HTBI primers and on Arm-PCR targeting CDR3 regions. TCRdb redid the calling of the multiplex PCR reads with MiXCR, one entry per CDR3 protein. The repertoire holds a few hundred thousand distinct CDR3 sequences, around 24% seen once, with approximately 26% in the top ten. A note on this clonotype: Its matching antigen is unknown.

Specified time point: persistent/refractory GD, antithyroid drugs over 5 years with positive TRAb. Extracted RNA from PBMCs served as the source of the TCR library. This TCR was sampled from a female donor with Graves disease. Here the sequenced sample was peripheral blood mononuclear cells (PBMCs), taken when the disease was refractory, from a patient treated with antithyroid drugs.

The CDR3 DNA reads as TGTGCCAGCACCGAGAAACGACAGGGGGCCTGGACCAAAAACATTCAGTACTTC. Residues: CASTEKRQGAWTKNIQYF. The rearrangement links TRBV6-1 to TRBJ2-4; 10 bases agree with TRBD1. From germline, CDR1 is MNHNS and CDR2 SASEGT. CDR3 size: 18 residues. The trim removed 7 bases at V and 2 bases at J, leaving 14 bases unmatched.